The clone carrying this T cell receptor (beta chain) was observed a few times. The authors ran a second PCR of roughly 6 to 11 cycles using a sample-barcoded 5' primer and a J-beta primer mix. TCRdb ran MiXCR on the 5' RACE reads and lists one entry per CDR3 protein. The repertoire includes roughly 930,000 distinct CDR3 sequences, approximately 49% of them detected once, and about an eighth sits in the top ten. This sample was taken from a study of blood T cells in healthy people across ages. This clonotype was sampled from a man younger than 40 in good health. What was sequenced was blood.

CDR3 loop: CASSLATSGSTDTQYF. The CDR3 nucleotides are TGTGCCAGCAGCTTAGCGACTAGCGGCAGCACAGATACGCAGTATTTT. The genes are TRBV7-9 and TRBJ2-3; 9 bases are a match to TRBD2. The V and J ends lost 0 bases and 0 bases, in that order; junction bases with no gene match: 1. Germline V lookup: CDR1 SEHNR, CDR2 FQNEAQ (reference sequence). The CDR3 loop spans 16 amino acids. The variable domain in full, completed from reference TRBV7-9 and TRBJ2-3, reads DTGVSQNPRHKITKRGQNVTFRCDPISEHNRLYWYRQTLGQGPEFLTYFQNEAQLEKSRLLSDRFSAERPKGSFSTLEIQRTEQGDSAMYLCASSLATSGSTDTQYFGPGTRLTVL.